Shown below are 18 T cell receptor beta chains from a single sample sequenced in a study of OX40 agonist ivuxolimab in advanced cancers. The method behind the library was the immunoSEQ multiplex PCR assay. TCRdb retrieved this table from immuneACCESS and kept in-frame rearrangements only. Not all clones are present; in checked studies, unresolved V genes account for under half, and no reason is known for the remainder. The sample data list roughly 65,000 clones, and 85% of these were observed just once. The top ten clonotypes cover approximately 4% of the sample. The sequenced sample was CD4+ or CD8+ T cells sorted from blood, obtained in a trial of the OX40 agonist ivuxolimab. The receptors were gathered from an adult with an advanced solid tumor such as melanoma, head and neck, liver or kidney cancer.

The chain employs TRBV4-3 and TRBJ2-3; the D is unclear. The CDR3 runs 16 residues. V was pared by 0 bases and J by 2 bases, with 12 bases between. The germline V gene encodes CDR1 LGHNA and CDR2 YSLEER. CDR3 sequence reads: CASSQDAAVPTDTQYF. The CDR3 coding sequence is TGCGCCAGCAGCCAAGATGCGGCCGTGCCCACAGATACGCAGTATTTT.

This chain connects TRBV5-6 to TRBJ2-7, with 7 bases that match TRBD1. Trimming removed 5 bases from V and 4 bases from J; junction bases left unmatched: 6. The length of the CDR3 is 13 residues. CDR1 and CDR2 (germline): SGHDT, YYEEEE. CDR3 protein: CASRERGPYEQYF. Here the CDR3 DNA reads TGTGCCAGCAGAGAGAGGGGGCCTTACGAGCAGTACTTC.

The chain employs TRBV29-1 and TRBJ2-7, with TRBD1 as a possible D gene (5 bases). V was clipped by 3 bases and J by 2 bases, with 8 bases between them. The length of the CDR3 is 12 residues. Germline V gene data show CDR1 as SQVTM and CDR2 as ANQGSEA. The chain's CDR3 is CSVEGRPYEQYF. The CDR3 nucleotides are TGCAGCGTTGAGGGGCGACCCTACGAGCAGTACTTC.

This clone occurred once. CDR3: CASSLGFRATYEQFF. Written as DNA, the CDR3 is TGCGCCAGCAGCTTGGGGTTCCGAGCCACCTATGAGCAGTTCTTC. The chain employs TRBV5-1 and TRBJ2-1; D gene ambiguous. Germline loops: CDR1 SGHRS, CDR2 YFSETQ. This CDR3 spans 15 amino acids. V lost 0 bases and J 8 bases, leaving 15 bases between the germline ends.

The CDR3 sequence is CAISRTGDKNIQYF. In DNA, the CDR3 is TGTGCCATCAGTCGGACAGGGGACAAAAACATTCAGTACTTC. The J gene is TRBJ2-4, the V gene TRBV10-3; 9 nucleotides agree with TRBD1. The V segment lost 5 bases and the J segment 3 bases; nucleotides outside the gene matches: 2. The CDR3 consists of 14 residues. Germline assignment: CDR1 ENHRY and CDR2 SYGVKD.

The rearrangement joins TRBV10-3 to TRBJ2-5; the D call may be TRBD1 or TRBD2 (5 bases each). CDR3 length equals 16 residues. CDR1 and CDR2 from the germline V gene are ENHRY and SYGVKD. V lost 3 bases and J lost 5, with 19 bases in between. CDR3 loop: CAISEPTRDLRETQYF. CDR3 in DNA: TGTGCCATCAGTGAACCGACCCGGGACCTCAGGGAGACCCAGTACTTC.

J is TRBJ2-3 and V is TRBV10-1, with 7 positions matching TRBD2. The CDR3 totals 14 residues. The trim removed 0 bases at V and 7 bases at J, leaving 4 bases unmatched. Germline V gives CDR1 WNHNN, CDR2 SYGVQD (reference sequence). CDR3 sequence (DNA): TGCGCCAGCAGTGAGTCAGGCGGGAGAAATACGCAGTATTTT. This translates into CASSESGGRNTQYF.

This chain connects TRBV30 to TRBJ2-4; possible D gene TRBD1, 5 bases. Germline CDR1 reads GTSNPN; CDR2 reads SVGIG (reference sequence). This CDR3 comprises 14 residues. V lost 0 bases to trimming and J lost 0 bases, with 6 bases between them. The CDR3 here is CAWSVGVAKNIQYF. The CDR3 nucleotides are TGTGCCTGGAGTGTAGGGGTAGCCAAAAACATTCAGTACTTC.

The genes are TRBV7-2 and TRBJ1-1; D not certain. Germline CDR1 reads SGHTA; CDR2 reads FQGNSA. This CDR3 region has 13 residues. Between the trimmed V and J ends, which lost 4 bases and 0 bases, there was a span of 6 bases. The CDR3 nucleotides are TGTGCCAGCAGCTCGACCGTGAACACTGAAGCTTTCTTT. Translated: CASSSTVNTEAFF. Looking up the rest from reference TRBV7-2 and TRBJ1-1 gives the full variable domain: GAGVSQSPSNKVTEKGKDVELRCDPISGHTALYWYRQSLGQGLEFLIYFQGNSAPDKSGLPSDRFSAERTGGSVSTLTIQRTQQEDSAVYLCASSSTVNTEAFFGQGTRLTVV.

This chain links TRBV18 with TRBJ1-1; D might be TRBD1 (6 bases). The V gene's germline CDR1 is KGHSH and CDR2 LQKENI. CDR3 length: 15 residues. The V and J ends lost 3 bases and 11 bases respectively, with 22 bases between them. Here the CDR3 reads CASSPRPGGSPLAFF. The DNA of the CDR3 is TGTGCCAGCTCACCCCGGCCGGGGGGCTCCCCCCTGGCTTTCTTT.

This sequence joins TRBV28 and TRBJ1-5; 7 positions agree with TRBD1. There are 14 residues in the CDR3. V was pared by 6 bases and J by 2 bases, with 4 bases of the junction left unmatched. Germline-derived CDR1 and CDR2 are MDHEN and SYDVKM. In DNA, the CDR3 is TGTGCCAGCAGGCCCGACAGGGGCAATCAGCCCCAGCATTTT. Its translation: CASRPDRGNQPQHF.

The chain joins TRBV19 to TRBJ1-1, with 7 nucleotides matching TRBD1. The CDR3 sequence is 14 residues long. CDR1 and CDR2 from the germline V gene are LNHDA and SQIVND (reference sequence). Trimming removed 3 bases from V and 2 bases from J; junction bases left unmatched: 3. The CDR3 nucleotides read TGTGCCAGTAGTATCAGGGACAGAAACACTGAAGCTTTCTTT. Residues: CASSIRDRNTEAFF.

This clone was picked up a small number of times. CDR3 bases: TGTGCCAGCAGCTTAGTCAGCCAATACGAGCAGTACTTC. This gives the protein CASSLVSQYEQYF. V is TRBV7-9 and J is TRBJ2-7; D is unclear. V was trimmed by 1 base and J by 4 bases, leaving 8 bases between them. The CDR3 sequence is 13 residues long. From germline, CDR1 is SEHNR and CDR2 FQNEAQ (reference sequence).

The chain is built from TRBV6-1 and TRBJ2-7; 9 bases align to TRBD1. Germline CDR1 reads MNHNS; CDR2 reads SASEGT. CDR3 size: 15 residues. V was clipped by 0 bases and J by 5 bases; unmatched bases: 5. CDR3 nucleotide sequence: TGTGCCAGCAGTGAAGCGGGGACAGGGAACAACGAGCAGTACTTC. It is translated as CASSEAGTGNNEQYF.

The V call is TRBV4-1, the J call TRBJ2-3, with 9 bases matching TRBD1. Trimming removed 5 bases from V and 5 bases from J; junction bases left unmatched: 5. This CDR3 has 14 amino acids. Germline V gene data show CDR1 as MGHRA and CDR2 as YSYEKL. The CDR3 DNA follows: TGCGCCAGCAGCTCGCGGACAGGGGAAGATACGCAGTATTTT. This gives the protein CASSSRTGEDTQYF.

The J gene is TRBJ2-1, the V gene TRBV7-8; 13 nucleotides agree with TRBD2. Germline V gene lookup returns CDR1 SGHVS and CDR2 FQNEAQ. The CDR3 has 16 amino acids. Trimming took 2 bases from V and 5 from J; bases not matched to a gene: 3. CDR3 amino acids: CASSLRTSGSDNEQFF. The CDR3 DNA follows: TGTGCCAGCAGCTTAAGGACTAGCGGGAGTGACAATGAGCAGTTCTTC. Looking up the rest from reference TRBV7-8 and TRBJ2-1 gives the full variable domain: GAGVSQSPRYKVAKRGQDVALRCDPISGHVSLFWYQQALGQGPEFLTYFQNEAQLDKSGLPSDRFFAERPEGSVSTLKIQRTQQEDSAVYLCASSLRTSGSDNEQFFGPGTRLTVL.

V usage is TRBV19 and J usage is TRBJ1-1; 7 bases line up with TRBD1. This CDR3 region has 14 residues. Germline V gene sequence: CDR1 LNHDA, CDR2 SQIVND (reference sequence). With 7 bases clipped from V and 6 bases from J, the junction kept 11 bases outside the gene matches. The CDR3 DNA sequence: TGTGCCAGTATCCCAAACAGGGGCGGGCCTGAAGCTTTCTTT. Translation gives CASIPNRGGPEAFF.

The rearrangement joins TRBV27 to TRBJ1-1; D is unresolved. The CDR3 is 15 residues long. CDR1 is MNHEY and CDR2 is SMNVEV in the germline V gene (reference sequence). V lost 6 bases and J lost 0, with 14 bases in between. In DNA form, the CDR3 reads TGTGCCAGCAGGCTCCTCGGGCAGGTGAACACTGAAGCTTTCTTT. Translated, it gives CASRLLGQVNTEAFF.